The clone carrying this T cell receptor (beta chain) was seen at least ten times. Antigen: not known. Using its own MiXCR run on the reads, TCRdb lists one record per CDR3 protein. The sample has some 920,000 distinct CDR3 sequences, roughly 30% seen once. These data come from a study of T cell repertoires in cytomegalovirus infection. CDR1 is SGHVS and CDR2 is FQNEAQ in the germline V gene. This CDR3 region has 17 residues. Trimming cost V 4 bases and J 4 bases; bases outside gene matches: 13. General observations from the study: Of the TCR beta families, the public ones yielded a cumulative frequency that identified carriers of CMV plus the relevant HLA.

The chain links TRBV7-8 to TRBJ1-5, with TRBD1 matching 7 bases. The sequence derives from a human donor in good health (CMV status not recorded). Some clones in this sample may be carry-over from other donors' samples. Sample: cultured CD8+ T cells from PBMCs, taken from culture after CMV antigen stimulation. Written as DNA, the CDR3 is TGTGCCAGCAGCTCTGATCAGGGGGTAGATTGGAATCAGCCCCAGCATTTT. It is translated as CASSSDQGVDWNQPQHF.